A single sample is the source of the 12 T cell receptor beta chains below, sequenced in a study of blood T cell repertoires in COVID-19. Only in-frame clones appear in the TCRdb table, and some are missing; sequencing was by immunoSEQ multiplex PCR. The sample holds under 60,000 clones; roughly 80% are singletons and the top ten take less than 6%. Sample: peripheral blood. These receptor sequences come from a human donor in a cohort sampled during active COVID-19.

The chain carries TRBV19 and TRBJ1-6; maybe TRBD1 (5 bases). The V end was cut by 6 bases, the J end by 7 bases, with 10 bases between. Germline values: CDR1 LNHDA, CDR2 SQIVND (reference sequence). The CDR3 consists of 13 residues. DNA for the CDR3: TGTGCCAGTAGCACGACAGAAAATTCACCCCTCCACTTT. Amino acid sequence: CASSTTENSPLHF.

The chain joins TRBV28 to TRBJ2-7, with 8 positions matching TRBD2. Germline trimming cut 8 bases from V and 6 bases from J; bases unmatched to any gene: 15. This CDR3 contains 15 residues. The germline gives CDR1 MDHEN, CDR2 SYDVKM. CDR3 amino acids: CASHYGSGGRAEQYF. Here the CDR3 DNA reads TGTGCCAGCCACTATGGCAGCGGGGGCCGCGCCGAGCAGTACTTC.

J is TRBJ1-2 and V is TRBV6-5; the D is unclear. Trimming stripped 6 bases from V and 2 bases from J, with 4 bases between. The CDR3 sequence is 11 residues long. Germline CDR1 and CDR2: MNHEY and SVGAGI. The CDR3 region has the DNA TGTGCCAGCAGCACAAACTATGGCTACACCTTC. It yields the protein CASSTNYGYTF.

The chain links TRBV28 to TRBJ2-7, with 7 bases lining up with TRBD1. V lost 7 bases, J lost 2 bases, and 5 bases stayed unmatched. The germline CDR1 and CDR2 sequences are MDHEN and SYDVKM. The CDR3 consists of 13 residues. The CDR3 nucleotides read TGTGCCAGCAAGACAGGGACCCCCTACGAGCAGTACTTC. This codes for CASKTGTPYEQYF.

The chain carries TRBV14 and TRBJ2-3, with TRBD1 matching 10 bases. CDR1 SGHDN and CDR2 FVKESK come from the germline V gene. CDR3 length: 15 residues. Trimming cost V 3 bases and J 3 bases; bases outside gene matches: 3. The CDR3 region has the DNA TGTGCCAGCAGCCACTGGACAGGGGGGACAGATACGCAGTATTTT. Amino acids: CASSHWTGGTDTQYF.

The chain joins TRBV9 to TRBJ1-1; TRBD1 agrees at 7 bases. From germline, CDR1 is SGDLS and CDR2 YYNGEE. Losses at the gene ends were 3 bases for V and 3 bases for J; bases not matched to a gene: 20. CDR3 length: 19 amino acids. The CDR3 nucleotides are TGTGCCAGCAGCGAGGGGGCACGACATAAAGGGATAGGGTACACTGAAGCTTTCTTT. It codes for CASSEGARHKGIGYTEAFF.

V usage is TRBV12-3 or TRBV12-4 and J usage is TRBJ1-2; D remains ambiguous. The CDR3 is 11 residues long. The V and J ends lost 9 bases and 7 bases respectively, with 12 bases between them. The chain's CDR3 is CASKQLGGYTF. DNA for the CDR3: TGTGCCAGTAAACAGCTTGGTGGCTACACCTTC.

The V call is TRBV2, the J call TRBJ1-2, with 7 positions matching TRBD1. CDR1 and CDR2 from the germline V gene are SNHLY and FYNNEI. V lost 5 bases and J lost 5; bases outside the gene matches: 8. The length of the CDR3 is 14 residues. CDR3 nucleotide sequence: TGTGCCAGCAGTTTAGGGTCAGGGGGATATGGCTACACCTTC. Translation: CASSLGSGGYGYTF.

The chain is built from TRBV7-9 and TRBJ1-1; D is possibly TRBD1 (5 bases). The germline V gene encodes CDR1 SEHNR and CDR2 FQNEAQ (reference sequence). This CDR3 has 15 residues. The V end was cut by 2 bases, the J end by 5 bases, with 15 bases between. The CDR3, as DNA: TGTGCCAGCAGCTTACAGTTGGGGCAAGGTACTGAAGCTTTCTTT. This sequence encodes CASSLQLGQGTEAFF.

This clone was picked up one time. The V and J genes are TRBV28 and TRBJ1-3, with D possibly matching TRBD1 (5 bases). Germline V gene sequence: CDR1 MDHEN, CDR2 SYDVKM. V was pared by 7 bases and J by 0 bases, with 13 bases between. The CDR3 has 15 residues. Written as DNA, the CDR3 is TGTGCCAGCAACCCCCGACAGTCCTCTGGAAACACCATATATTTT. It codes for CASNPRQSSGNTIYF.

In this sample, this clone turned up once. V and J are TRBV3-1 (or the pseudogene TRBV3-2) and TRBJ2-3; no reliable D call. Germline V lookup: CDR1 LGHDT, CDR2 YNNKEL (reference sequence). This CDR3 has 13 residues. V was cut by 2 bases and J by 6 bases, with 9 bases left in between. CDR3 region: CASSQSPGDTQYF. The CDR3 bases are TGTGCCAGCAGCCAATCTCCGGGTGATACGCAGTATTTT.

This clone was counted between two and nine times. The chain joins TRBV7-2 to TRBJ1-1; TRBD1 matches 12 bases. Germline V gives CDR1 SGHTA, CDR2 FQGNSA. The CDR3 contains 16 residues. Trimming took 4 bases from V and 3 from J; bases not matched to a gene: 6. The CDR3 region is CASSSTGTGGYTEAFF. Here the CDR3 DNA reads TGTGCCAGCAGCTCAACCGGGACAGGGGGCTACACTGAAGCTTTCTTT.